Listed below are T cell receptor beta chains from one sample, sequenced in a study. TCRdb re-called the RT-PCR reads with MiXCR, one entry per CDR3 protein. The table includes 550,000 to 750,000 distinct CDR3 sequences, approximately 15% detected once. Sequencing input: memory CD4+ T cells from blood. Receptors originate from a female donor in good health, serving as a healthy control. Both conserved end residues are part of each CDR3. D genes are given only for firm matches. Not all rows give a size; the values are once, few, many and, for expanded clones, a class.

j_call: TRBJ2-7; d_call: .; v_call: TRBV6-7; clone_size: few; cdr3_nt: TGTGCCAGCAGTCACAACCGGGATCCCAGCTCCTACGAGCAGTACTTC; cdr3_aa: CASSHNRDPSSYEQYF
j_call: TRBJ2-2; d_call: .; v_call: TRBV4-3; clone_size: many; cdr3_nt: TGCGCCAGCAGCCAAGATCGGGGAATCAACACCGGGGAGCTGTTTTTT; cdr3_aa: CASSQDRGINTGELFF
j_call: TRBJ2-3; d_call: TRBD2; v_call: TRBV20-1; clone_size: many; cdr3_nt: TGCAGTGCCACGCGGACTAGCGAAAGCACAGATACGCAGTATTTT; cdr3_aa: CSATRTSESTDTQYF
j_call: TRBJ2-5; d_call: TRBD1; v_call: TRBV18; clone_size: .; cdr3_nt: TGTGCCAGTTCCCCCGGGACAGGGAGTCAAGAGACCCAGTACTTC; cdr3_aa: CASSPGTGSQETQYF
j_call: TRBJ1-2; d_call: .; v_call: TRBV5-1; clone_size: .; cdr3_nt: TGCGCCAGCAGCTTGTACGGCGACACTACCCATGGCTACACCTTC; cdr3_aa: CASSLYGDTTHGYTF
j_call: TRBJ1-4; d_call: TRBD1; v_call: TRBV28; clone_size: .; cdr3_nt: TGTGCCAGCACCTACTCCAGGACAGGGAATGAAAAACTGTTTTTT; cdr3_aa: CASTYSRTGNEKLFF
j_call: TRBJ2-1; d_call: .; v_call: TRBV9; clone_size: few; cdr3_nt: TGTGCCAGCAGCGTAGTCCAGAGCGGTGAGCAGTTCTTC; cdr3_aa: CASSVVQSGEQFF
j_call: TRBJ1-2; d_call: TRBD1; v_call: TRBV7-3; clone_size: many; cdr3_nt: TGTGCCAGCAGCTTAGCAGGGGGCGACTATGGCTACACCTTC; cdr3_aa: CASSLAGGDYGYTF
j_call: TRBJ1-3; d_call: .; v_call: TRBV6-5; clone_size: many; cdr3_nt: TGTGCCAGCAGTTATGGGGGAAACACCATATATTTT; cdr3_aa: CASSYGGNTIYF
j_call: TRBJ2-6; d_call: .; v_call: TRBV19; clone_size: .; cdr3_nt: TGTGCCAGTAGATGGCTCTCTGGGGCCAACGTCCTGACTTTC; cdr3_aa: CASRWLSGANVLTF
j_call: TRBJ2-5; d_call: .; v_call: TRBV9; clone_size: .; cdr3_nt: TGTGCCAGCAGCGTAGGGGGGCCCCAAGAGACCCAGTACTTC; cdr3_aa: CASSVGGPQETQYF
j_call: TRBJ2-7; d_call: .; v_call: TRBV10-3; clone_size: once; cdr3_nt: TGTGCCATCAGTGATGGAGAGGCAGGGGCTAAAGAGCAGTACTTC; cdr3_aa: CAISDGEAGAKEQYF
j_call: TRBJ1-3; d_call: .; v_call: TRBV5-1; clone_size: few; cdr3_nt: TGCGCCAGCAGCTTGCCAGATTCCTCTGGAAACACCATATATTTT; cdr3_aa: CASSLPDSSGNTIYF
j_call: TRBJ1-6; d_call: .; v_call: TRBV12-3/TRBV12-4; clone_size: many; cdr3_nt: TGTGCCAGCAGCCTCTCTTCAAAGGGTAGTTCACCCCTCCACTTT; cdr3_aa: CASSLSSKGSSPLHF
j_call: TRBJ1-5; d_call: .; v_call: TRBV7-2; clone_size: few; cdr3_nt: TGTGCCAGCAGCTTAGCGAAACCTCCCGATAGCAATCAGCCCCAGCATTTT; cdr3_aa: CASSLAKPPDSNQPQHF
j_call: TRBJ1-2; d_call: TRBD1; v_call: TRBV5-6; clone_size: few; cdr3_nt: TGTGCCAGCAGCTCCGATTGGACAGGGGTCTATGGCTACACCTTC; cdr3_aa: CASSSDWTGVYGYTF
j_call: TRBJ2-2; d_call: TRBD2; v_call: TRBV5-4; clone_size: few; cdr3_nt: TGTGCCACCCGGCCGACTAGCGACACCGGGGAGCTGTTTTTT; cdr3_aa: CATRPTSDTGELFF
j_call: TRBJ2-1; d_call: .; v_call: TRBV24-1; clone_size: many; cdr3_nt: TGTGCCACCAGTGGAGCCGGGCCCGTCTCCTACAATGAGCAGTTCTTC; cdr3_aa: CATSGAGPVSYNEQFF
j_call: TRBJ1-3; d_call: .; v_call: TRBV6-1; clone_size: .; cdr3_nt: TGTGCCAGCAGTGATTACGGTGGCTCTGGAAACACCATATATTTT; cdr3_aa: CASSDYGGSGNTIYF
j_call: TRBJ2-5; d_call: .; v_call: TRBV7-2; clone_size: many; cdr3_nt: TGTGCCAGCAGCTTCTCCCTCCAGGAGACCCAGTACTTC; cdr3_aa: CASSFSLQETQYF
j_call: TRBJ2-1; d_call: .; v_call: TRBV27; clone_size: few; cdr3_nt: TGTGCCAGCAGTTTACGGTCCGGCTCCTACAATGAGCAGTTCTTC; cdr3_aa: CASSLRSGSYNEQFF
j_call: TRBJ1-1; d_call: .; v_call: TRBV5-1; clone_size: .; cdr3_nt: TGCGCCAGCAGCCCCGGACCGCCGGTGATTGAAGCTTTCTTT; cdr3_aa: CASSPGPPVIEAFF
j_call: TRBJ2-1; d_call: TRBD2; v_call: TRBV20-1; clone_size: .; cdr3_nt: TGCAGTGCTAGAGATTATTCAGCGGGAGGGAGCGTGGGCAATGAGCAGTTCTTC; cdr3_aa: CSARDYSAGGSVGNEQFF
j_call: TRBJ1-1; d_call: .; v_call: TRBV18; clone_size: many; cdr3_nt: TGTGCCAGCTCACCTACTGAGACGAACACTGAAGCTTTCTTT; cdr3_aa: CASSPTETNTEAFF
j_call: TRBJ2-1; d_call: TRBD1; v_call: TRBV18; clone_size: few; cdr3_nt: TGTGCCAGCTCACCGCAGGGGGAGTCCTACAATGAGCAGTTCTTC; cdr3_aa: CASSPQGESYNEQFF
j_call: TRBJ2-3; d_call: TRBD2; v_call: TRBV4-1; clone_size: few; cdr3_nt: TGCGCCAGCAGCCAAGCTATGGTAGCGGCGGGAGGCACAGATACGCAGTATTTT; cdr3_aa: CASSQAMVAAGGTDTQYF
j_call: TRBJ2-3; d_call: .; v_call: TRBV5-1; clone_size: few; cdr3_nt: TGCGCCAGCAGCTTTAATTTGTACACAGATACGCAGTATTTT; cdr3_aa: CASSFNLYTDTQYF
j_call: TRBJ2-1; d_call: .; v_call: TRBV6-2/TRBV6-3; clone_size: many; cdr3_nt: TGTGCCAGCAGTTATTTCGCGGGACCTGCAACAGAAGGCAATGAGCAGTTCTTC; cdr3_aa: CASSYFAGPATEGNEQFF
j_call: TRBJ1-3; d_call: .; v_call: TRBV6-6; clone_size: .; cdr3_nt: TGTGCCAGCAATCCGGACAGTTTCTCTGGAAACACCATATATTTT; cdr3_aa: CASNPDSFSGNTIYF